The next 14 T cell receptor beta chains were all read from a single sample in a study of blood T cells in healthy people across ages. Together with a sample-barcoded 5' primer, a J-beta primer mix was included in a second PCR lasting about 6 to 11 cycles. TCRdb passed the 5' RACE reads through MiXCR, listing each CDR3 protein once. The table lists 750,000 to 950,000 distinct CDR3 sequences, about 55% of them singletons, with about two fifths in the top ten. Material for sequencing was blood. Receptors originate from an elderly man in good health.

This clonotype was detected a few times. This chain connects TRBV7-9 to TRBJ2-1; 9 nucleotides match TRBD2. V gave up 4 bases and J gave up 8 bases; unmatched junction bases: 12. The CDR3 length is 16 residues. CDR1 SEHNR and CDR2 FQNEAQ come from the germline V gene (reference sequence). The CDR3 DNA follows: TGTGCCAGCAGCTCTTTCAAAACTAGCGGGTTCCATGAGCAGTTCTTC. Translating gives CASSSFKTSGFHEQFF.

The table lists this clonotype with a few counts. This rearrangement joins TRBV5-1 to TRBJ2-3; no clear D. From germline, CDR1 is SGHRS and CDR2 YFSETQ. The length of the CDR3 is 15 residues. Trimming removed 1 base at V and 1 base at J, with 10 bases between. The CDR3 region is CASSLSAGGTDTQYF. The CDR3 nucleotides read TGCGCCAGCAGCTTGTCGGCAGGAGGCACAGATACGCAGTATTTT.

This chain joins TRBV20-1 and TRBJ2-1; TRBD1 matches at 9 bases. The V segment lost 1 base and the J segment 12 bases; nucleotides outside the gene matches: 31. Germline V gives CDR1 DFQATT, CDR2 SNEGSKA (reference sequence). The length of the CDR3 is 21 residues. The CDR3 nucleotides are TGCAGTGCTAGAGTCTGGGGCTGGGACAGGGCGGGAGCTAGAGCCTTGTACATGCAGTTCTTC. Protein product: CSARVWGWDRAGARALYMQFF.

This clonotype was recorded a few times. The V and J genes are TRBV29-1 and TRBJ2-7; D not certain. The CDR3 consists of 13 residues. CDR1 is SQVTM, CDR2 ANQGSEA, per germline. The V end was cut by 2 bases, the J end by 0 bases, with 8 bases between. The CDR3 here is CSVESVSSYEQYF. In nucleotides, the CDR3 is TGCAGCGTTGAATCTGTTAGCTCCTACGAGCAGTACTTC.

The rearrangement joins TRBV7-9 to TRBJ1-5; D not certain. The CDR3 extends over 15 amino acids. From germline, CDR1 is SEHNR and CDR2 FQNEAQ (reference sequence). The V and J ends lost 4 bases and 0 bases respectively, with 10 bases between them. CDR3: CASSSSGYSNQPQHF. The CDR3 bases are TGTGCCAGCAGCTCCAGTGGATATAGCAATCAGCCCCAGCATTTT. The variable domain in full, completed from reference TRBV7-9 and TRBJ1-5, reads DTGVSQNPRHKITKRGQNVTFRCDPISEHNRLYWYRQTLGQGPEFLTYFQNEAQLEKSRLLSDRFSAERPKGSFSTLEIQRTEQGDSAMYLCASSSSGYSNQPQHFGDGTRLSIL.

V is TRBV15 and J is TRBJ2-5; D gene uncertain. The length of the CDR3 is 13 residues. CDR1 and CDR2 (germline): LNHNV, YYDKDF (reference sequence). Trimming removed 8 bases from V and 1 base from J, with 11 bases in between. The CDR3 DNA reads TGTGCCACCTCCTCACGGGTCCAAGAGACCCAGTACTTC. Residues: CATSSRVQETQYF.

This clonotype was observed a handful of times. This sequence joins TRBV28 and TRBJ2-6; perhaps TRBD2 as D (6 bases). Per the germline V gene, CDR1 is MDHEN and CDR2 is SYDVKM. The CDR3 has 14 residues. Between the trimmed V and J ends, which lost 7 bases and 5 bases, there was a span of 12 bases. CDR3 residues: CASTSGAWANVLTF. CDR3 coding DNA: TGTGCCAGCACCTCGGGAGCGTGGGCCAACGTCCTGACTTTC.

This clonotype was seen only a few times. The junction departs from germline at one end; a sequencing error may be responsible. This chain uses TRBV5-1 with TRBJ2-5, with a tentative D call TRBD1 (6 bases). The germline V gene encodes CDR1 SGHRS and CDR2 YFSETQ. The CDR3 has 14 amino acids. The DNA of the CDR3 is TGTGCCAGCAGCTTAGTTGGGGGCGGGGAGACCCAGTACTTC. It translates to CASSLVGGGETQYF.

The gene calls are TRBV9 and TRBJ2-5; TRBD1 might be the D (6 bases). The CDR3 length is 15 residues. V was cut by 4 bases and J by 2 bases, with 15 bases left in between. Germline loops: CDR1 SGDLS, CDR2 YYNGEE. The CDR3 coding sequence is TGTGCCAGCAGCCCCCAACAGGGTCGACAAGAGACCCAGTACTTC. It is translated as CASSPQQGRQETQYF.

This clonotype was counted between two and nine times. The gene calls are TRBV20-1 and TRBJ2-7; 9 nucleotides align to TRBD2. CDR1 and CDR2 (germline): DFQATT, SNEGSKA (reference sequence). Trimming at V came to 5 bases and at J to 0 bases, leaving 2 bases not matched to a gene. CDR3 length equals 13 residues. CDR3 residues: CSAPSGNSYEQYF. The CDR3 DNA reads as TGCAGTGCTCCTAGCGGGAACTCCTACGAGCAGTACTTC.

The CDR3 bases are TGTGCCAGCAGTTTAATCGGGGCTTCCTACGAGCAGTACTTC. This encodes CASSLIGASYEQYF. The chain has TRBV28 and TRBJ2-7; D is possibly TRBD1 or TRBD2 (5 bases each). This CDR3 is 14 amino acids long. Trimming cost V 2 bases and J 1 base, with 9 bases left between them. From germline, CDR1 is MDHEN and CDR2 SYDVKM.

The chain uses TRBV20-1 and TRBJ1-2; weak D call: TRBD1 (6 bases). Germline V gene data show CDR1 as DFQATT and CDR2 as SNEGSKA (reference sequence). The V and J ends lost 0 bases and 8 bases respectively, with 13 bases between them. The CDR3 covers 13 residues. The CDR3 reads CSARDRTAMGYTF. CDR3 bases: TGCAGTGCTAGAGATCGGACAGCCATGGGCTACACCTTC.

The chain is built from TRBV28 and TRBJ2-7; 10 bases map to TRBD1. This CDR3 has 15 residues. Germline CDR1 reads MDHEN; CDR2 reads SYDVKM. Trimming took 6 bases from V and 5 from J; bases not matched to a gene: 10. Written as DNA, the CDR3 is TGTGCCAGCAGCCTAGACAGGGGGCGGAGAAACGAGCAGTACTTC. Amino acids: CASSLDRGRRNEQYF.

The chain joins TRBV28 to TRBJ2-7; D might be TRBD1 or TRBD2, each matching 5 bases. There are 12 residues in the CDR3. V lost 6 bases to trimming and J lost 6 bases, with 12 bases between them. Germline V gene data show CDR1 as MDHEN and CDR2 as SYDVKM. In nucleotides, the CDR3 is TGTGCCAGCAGCTCCGGTGGGGGCGAGCAGTACTTC. Amino acid sequence: CASSSGGGEQYF.